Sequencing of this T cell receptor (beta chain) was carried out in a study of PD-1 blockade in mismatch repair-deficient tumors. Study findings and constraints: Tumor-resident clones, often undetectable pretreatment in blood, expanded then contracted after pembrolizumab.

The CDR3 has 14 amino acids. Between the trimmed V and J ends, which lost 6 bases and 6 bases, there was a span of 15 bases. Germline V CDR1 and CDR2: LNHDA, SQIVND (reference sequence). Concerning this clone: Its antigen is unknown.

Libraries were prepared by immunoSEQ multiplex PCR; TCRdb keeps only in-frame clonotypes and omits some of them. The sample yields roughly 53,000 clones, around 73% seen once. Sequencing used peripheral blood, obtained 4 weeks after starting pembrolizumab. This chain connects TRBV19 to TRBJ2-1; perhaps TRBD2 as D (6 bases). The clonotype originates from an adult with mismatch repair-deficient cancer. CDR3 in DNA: TGTGCCAGTAGATACCGACTAGTGTCCAATGAGCAGTTCTTC. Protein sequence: CASRYRLVSNEQFF.